The entry below describes one T cell receptor beta chain. Participant age was roughly 18 to 95 years, and participants resided in 24 US areas. This record belongs to a study of blood T cell repertoires in COVID-19. On the study more broadly: The samples span acute and convalescent COVID-19 from the United States, Italy and Spain. PBMCs, B-cell-depleted T cells, or T cells were the source of the cDNA or gDNA that made up the material.

Sequenced by immunoSEQ multiplex PCR; TCRdb stores in-frame clones only, minus some. The data show hundreds of thousands of clones, approximately 85% seen once. The CDR3 extends over 16 amino acids. Deletions cut 0 bases from V and 3 bases from J, with 15 bases between. Germline V gene lookup returns CDR1 LGHDT and CDR2 YNNKEL (reference sequence). The V call is TRBV3-1 (or the pseudogene TRBV3-2), the J call TRBJ2-7; D may be TRBD2 (6 bases). Specimen: PBMCs or T cells enriched from blood (not recorded which). This clonotype originated in a woman between 50 and 59 years old who had recovered from COVID-19. The CDR3 DNA is TGTGCCAGCAGCCAAGACCCCCCGGGCGGGGACTACGAGCAGTACTTC. It is translated as CASSQDPPGGDYEQYF.